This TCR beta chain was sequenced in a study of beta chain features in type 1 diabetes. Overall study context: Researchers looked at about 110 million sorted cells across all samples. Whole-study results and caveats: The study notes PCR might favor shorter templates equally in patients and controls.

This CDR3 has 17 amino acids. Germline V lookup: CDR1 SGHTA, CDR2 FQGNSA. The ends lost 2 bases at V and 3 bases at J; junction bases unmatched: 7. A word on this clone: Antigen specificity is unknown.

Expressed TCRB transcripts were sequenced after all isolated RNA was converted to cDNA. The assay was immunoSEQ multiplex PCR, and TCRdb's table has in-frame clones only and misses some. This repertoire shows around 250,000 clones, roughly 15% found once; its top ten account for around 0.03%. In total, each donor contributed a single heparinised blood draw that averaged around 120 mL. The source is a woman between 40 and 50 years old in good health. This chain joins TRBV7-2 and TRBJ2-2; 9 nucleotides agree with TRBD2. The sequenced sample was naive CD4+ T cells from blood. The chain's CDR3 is CASSLTAGGPHTGELFF. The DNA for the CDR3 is TGTGCCAGCAGCTTAACAGCGGGGGGTCCCCACACCGGGGAGCTGTTTTTT.